The clone carrying this TCR beta chain was observed many times. The data were taken from a study of regulatory T cells in long-lasting Graves disease. About the study: The study enrolled newly diagnosed Graves' patients on antithyroid drugs under 3 months.

V dropped 0 bases and J dropped 2 bases, with 4 bases sitting between them. CDR1 and CDR2 (germline): GTSNPN, SVGIG (reference sequence). The CDR3 covers 12 residues. Time point meaning: newly diagnosed GD, antithyroid drugs for less than 3 months. Construction of the TCR library relied on RNA isolated from PBMCs. Building of the TCR beta libraries involved iRepertoire HTBI primers and Arm-PCR of CDR3 regions. Each CDR3 protein gets one entry after TCRdb re-called the multiplex PCR reads with MiXCR. The sample lists 450,000 to 700,000 distinct CDR3 sequences; about 13% were seen once. The sample was also linked to a second study, of T cells in Graves' hyperthyroidism and ophthalmopathy. From that paper: The study used the HTBI primer set for a first-round RT-PCR of the TCR CDR3. In the blood, most expanded thyroid clonotypes above 0.001 appeared as well. Using 13 V-J features, a model discriminated ophthalmopathy from stable hyperthyroidism.

The TCR originated in a man aged 30-40 years with Graves disease. The genes are TRBV30 and TRBJ2-5; D gene uncertain. The sequencing used peripheral blood mononuclear cells (PBMCs), collected at new diagnosis, from a patient treated with antithyroid drugs. This CDR3 reads CAWSVGQETQYF. The CDR3 nucleotides are TGTGCCTGGAGTGTGGGGCAAGAGACCCAGTACTTC.